The 18 T cell receptor beta chains in this list originate from one sample, sequenced in a study of cytomegalovirus exposure and HLA in healthy donors. PCR employed 60 Vbeta and 13 Jbeta primers. The protocol was immunoSEQ multiplex PCR, while the TCRdb copy is restricted to in-frame clones and leaves out a portion. Of fewer than 150,000 clones listed, about 78% are singletons. Material: PBMCs. All receptors come from a woman aged 35 to 49 in good health and CMV-seropositive.

The J gene is TRBJ2-2, the V gene TRBV27, with 9 bases identical to TRBD1. The junction had 4 bases not matched to a gene; V was cut back by 6 bases and J by 2 bases. The CDR3 runs 15 residues. Germline CDR1 and CDR2: MNHEY and SMNVEV (reference sequence). The CDR3 sequence: CASRKGQGNTGELFF. The CDR3, as DNA: TGTGCCAGCAGGAAGGGACAGGGCAACACCGGGGAGCTGTTTTTT.

This chain uses TRBV4-1 with TRBJ2-3, with D hard to call. CDR1 MGHRA and CDR2 YSYEKL come from the germline V gene. Trimming took 6 bases from V and 3 from J, leaving 7 bases between them. The CDR3 totals 12 residues. DNA of the CDR3: TGCGCCAGCAGGGCACCGACAGATACGCAGTATTTT. Translating it yields CASRAPTDTQYF.

CDR3 amino acids: CASQEVLANEQYF. The CDR3, as DNA: TGTGCCAGCCAGGAAGTCCTCGCGAACGAGCAGTACTTC. V usage is TRBV7-9 and J usage is TRBJ2-7; D remains unclear. From germline, CDR1 is SEHNR and CDR2 FQNEAQ (reference sequence). Trimming took 8 bases from V and 5 from J, leaving 16 bases between them. The CDR3 length is 13 residues.

This chain connects TRBV5-6 to TRBJ2-7; TRBD1 matches at 8 bases. The V gene end was trimmed by 2 bases and the J gene end by 4 bases; junction bases not matched to a gene: 8. Per germline, CDR1 SGHDT and CDR2 YYEEEE. The CDR3 runs to 15 residues. CDR3 DNA sequence: TGTGCCAGCAGCTTCGAAGGGACAGGCCTTTACGAGCAGTACTTC. It codes for CASSFEGTGLYEQYF.

The chain employs TRBV9 and TRBJ2-1; weak D call: TRBD2 (5 bases). The V gene lost 0 bases and the J gene lost 4 bases, with 11 bases spanning the gap. This CDR3 has 15 residues. Germline V gives CDR1 SGDLS, CDR2 YYNGEE. CDR3 coding DNA: TGTGCCAGCAGCGTAGATCCTAGCAGTTACAATGAGCAGTTCTTC. Translating it yields CASSVDPSSYNEQFF.

The chain uses TRBV4-3 and TRBJ1-1; maybe TRBD1 (5 bases). Germline loops: CDR1 LGHNA, CDR2 YSLEER. This CDR3 comprises 13 residues. V was clipped by 2 bases and J by 2 bases, with 6 bases between them. CDR3 sequence reads: CASSQTGNTEAFF. For the CDR3, the DNA is TGCGCCAGCAGCCAAACAGGTAACACTGAAGCTTTCTTT.

This chain connects TRBV2 to TRBJ2-7; possibly TRBD2 for D (5 bases). CDR1 and CDR2 (germline): SNHLY, FYNNEI. V lost 4 bases and J 6 bases, leaving 7 bases between the germline ends. The CDR3 extends over 11 amino acids. CDR3 protein: CASSGRAEQYF. CDR3 nucleotide sequence: TGTGCCAGCAGTGGGCGGGCCGAGCAGTACTTC.

The count of this clone is one. This sequence joins TRBV5-1 and TRBJ2-5; 8 positions agree with TRBD1. V shed 6 bases and J 5 bases; nucleotides not matched to a gene: 9. This CDR3 has 14 residues. Germline V gene data show CDR1 as SGHRS and CDR2 as YFSETQ. The CDR3 protein is CASTPSGGAETQYF. The CDR3 DNA reads TGCGCCAGCACCCCATCAGGGGGCGCGGAGACCCAGTACTTC.

The chain carries TRBV19 and TRBJ2-1, with a weak D call TRBD2 (6 bases). The CDR3 spans 15 residues. The V gene lost 6 bases and the J gene lost 0 bases, with 12 bases spanning the gap. The V gene's germline CDR1 is LNHDA and CDR2 SQIVND (reference sequence). CDR3: CASSRSGYSYNEQFF. The CDR3 DNA is TGTGCCAGTAGCCGTAGCGGCTACTCCTACAATGAGCAGTTCTTC.

This clone has more than one count but fewer than ten. The CDR3 DNA follows: TGTGCCAGCAGCTTAGGCAGGGCCCTTTACAATGAGCAGTTCTTC. It translates to CASSLGRALYNEQFF. The chain couples TRBV7-9 to TRBJ2-1; tentative D call: TRBD1 (5 bases). Germline lookup yields CDR1 SEHNR and CDR2 FQNEAQ (reference sequence). This CDR3 region has 15 residues. V lost 1 base to trimming and J lost 4 bases, with 11 bases between them.

The J gene is TRBJ2-5, the V gene TRBV9; 7 positions match TRBD2. The length of the CDR3 is 15 residues. CDR1 SGDLS and CDR2 YYNGEE come from the germline V gene. After removal of 0 bases from V and 5 bases from J, the junction contained 7 bases not matched to a gene. CDR3 loop: CASSVGDGGWETQYF. The CDR3 DNA reads TGTGCCAGCAGCGTAGGGGACGGGGGGTGGGAGACCCAGTACTTC.

This clone occurred a few times. The J gene is TRBJ1-2, the V gene TRBV18, with 7 bases lining up with TRBD1. The CDR3 has 14 amino acids. V gave up 3 bases and J gave up 4 bases; unmatched junction bases: 5. Germline loops: CDR1 KGHSH, CDR2 LQKENI. The CDR3 DNA sequence: TGTGCCAGCTCACCGTCACAGGGGAGCTATGGCTACACCTTC. It specifies CASSPSQGSYGYTF. Full variable domain (missing parts from reference TRBV18 and TRBJ1-2): NAGVMQNPRHLVRRRGQEARLRCSPMKGHSHVYWYRQLPEEGLKFMVYLQKENIIDESGMPKERFSAEFPKEGPSILRIQQVVRGDSAAYFCASSPSQGSYGYTFGSGTRLTVV.

This sequence joins TRBV13 and TRBJ2-4; 7 bases match TRBD1. J lost 3 bases, V lost 2 bases, and 10 bases had no gene match. The CDR3 loop spans 17 amino acids. Germline V gene sequence: CDR1 PRHDT, CDR2 FYEKMQ (reference sequence). In DNA, the CDR3 is TGTGCCAGCAGCTTAATAAGGGGGCAGGGAGTCAAAAACATTCAGTACTTC. Its translation is CASSLIRGQGVKNIQYF.

The chain links TRBV15 to TRBJ2-7, with a tentative D call TRBD1 (5 bases). This CDR3 contains 14 residues. Germline V gene data show CDR1 as LNHNV and CDR2 as YYDKDF (reference sequence). V lost 5 bases and J lost 4, with 15 bases in between. CDR3 coding DNA: TGTGCCACCAGCTTGCGGACAAGCCTTTACGAGCAGTACTTC. Its translation is CATSLRTSLYEQYF.

The V gene is TRBV7-2, the J gene TRBJ2-3; TRBD2 matches at 8 bases. From germline, CDR1 is SGHTA and CDR2 FQGNSA. The CDR3 has 16 residues. Trimming cost V 3 bases and J 0 bases; bases outside gene matches: 5. The CDR3 bases are TGTGCCAGCAGCTTTCGGACTAGCAGTAGCACAGATACGCAGTATTTT. Its protein is CASSFRTSSSTDTQYF.

V and J are TRBV5-8 and TRBJ2-7; D is unresolved. V was cut by 6 bases and J by 0 bases, with 13 bases left in between. Germline CDR1 and CDR2: SGHTS and YDEGEE. The CDR3 sequence is 14 residues long. The CDR3 reads CASTPLGISYEQYF. The CDR3 DNA reads as TGTGCCAGCACCCCATTGGGCATCTCCTACGAGCAGTACTTC.

V gene TRBV4-2 combines with J gene TRBJ1-5; TRBD1 matches 7 bases. J lost 0 bases, V lost 0 bases, and 11 bases had no gene match. The CDR3 runs 19 residues. In germline, CDR1 is LGHNA, CDR2 YNFKEQ. The DNA for the CDR3 is TGTGCCAGCAGCCAAGATCTCCGACAGGGACTGTATAGCAATCAGCCCCAGCATTTT. Its protein is CASSQDLRQGLYSNQPQHF.

The V call is TRBV6-1, the J call TRBJ1-2; 7 bases are a match to TRBD1. Germline V gene lookup returns CDR1 MNHNS and CDR2 SASEGT. V dropped 2 bases and J dropped 5; count of bases not matched to a gene: 20. The length of the CDR3 is 19 residues. This CDR3 is CASSERLYPTGSEKYGYTF. In DNA form, the CDR3 reads TGTGCCAGCAGTGAACGCCTATATCCGACAGGGTCTGAGAAGTATGGCTACACCTTC.